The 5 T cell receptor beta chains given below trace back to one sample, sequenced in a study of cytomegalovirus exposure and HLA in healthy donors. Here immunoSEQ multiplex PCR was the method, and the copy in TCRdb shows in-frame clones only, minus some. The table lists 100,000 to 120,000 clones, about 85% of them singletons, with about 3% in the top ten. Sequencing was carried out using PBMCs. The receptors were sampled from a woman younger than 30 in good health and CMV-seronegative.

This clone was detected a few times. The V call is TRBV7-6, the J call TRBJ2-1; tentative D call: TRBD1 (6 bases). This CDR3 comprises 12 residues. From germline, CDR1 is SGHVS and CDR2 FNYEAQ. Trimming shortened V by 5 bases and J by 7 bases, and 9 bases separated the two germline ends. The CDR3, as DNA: TGTGCCAGCAGCCTCAGGGGTAATGAGCAGTTCTTC. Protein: CASSLRGNEQFF.

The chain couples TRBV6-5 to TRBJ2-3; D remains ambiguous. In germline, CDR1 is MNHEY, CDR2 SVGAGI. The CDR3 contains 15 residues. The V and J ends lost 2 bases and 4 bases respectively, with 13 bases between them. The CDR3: CASSYGQLAADTQYF. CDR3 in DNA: TGTGCCAGCAGTTACGGGCAGCTTGCTGCAGATACGCAGTATTTT.

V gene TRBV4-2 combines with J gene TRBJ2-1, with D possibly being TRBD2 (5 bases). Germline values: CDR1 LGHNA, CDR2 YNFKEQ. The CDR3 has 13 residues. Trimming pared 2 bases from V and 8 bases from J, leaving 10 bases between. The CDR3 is CASSQLLDDEQFF. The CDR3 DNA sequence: TGTGCCAGCAGCCAACTACTAGACGATGAGCAGTTCTTC.

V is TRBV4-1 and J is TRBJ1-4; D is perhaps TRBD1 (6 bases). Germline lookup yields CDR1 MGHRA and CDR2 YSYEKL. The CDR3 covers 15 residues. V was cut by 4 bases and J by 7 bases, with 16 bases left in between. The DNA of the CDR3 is TGCGCCAGCAGCCTCCTCGGACAGATAGGTGAAAAACTGTTTTTT. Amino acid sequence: CASSLLGQIGEKLFF.

In DNA form, the CDR3 reads TGCGCCAGCAGCCCTGGACAGGGTGGCTACACCTTC. It translates to CASSPGQGGYTF. The chain couples TRBV5-1 to TRBJ1-2, with 8 bases matching TRBD1. V lost 4 bases and J lost 7; bases outside the gene matches: 3. The germline V gene has CDR1 SGHRS and CDR2 YFSETQ. This CDR3 region has 12 residues.